The T cell receptor beta chain described here comes from a study of T-cell memory formation after mild COVID-19. The germline V and J ends were trimmed by 1 base and 0 bases, with 7 bases remaining between them. This CDR3 has 15 amino acids. This clonotype occurred a few times. What it binds is not known. TCRdb passed the 5' RACE reads through MiXCR, listing each CDR3 protein once. In the table there are approximately 99,000 distinct CDR3 sequences, 15% to 20% of which are singletons. Overall study results and limits: CD4+ clones that contracted lay mainly in CM and EM; CD8+ ones lay in EMRA. Clones shrinking from day 15 to 85 showed even CD4/CD8 mixes; later expanders tilted CD4+.

The rearrangement joins TRBV5-3 to TRBJ2-2, with D tentatively TRBD2 (5 bases). TRBV5-3 is an ORF; its function is uncertain. Sequenced sample: PBMCs or a T cell subset sorted from them (not recorded which). The clonotype originates from a man younger than 35 who had mild COVID-19 (a few samples of this study predate the infection). Cell type and time point are not known. CDR3 DNA sequence: TGTGCCAGAAGCTTGTCGGGGACGAACACCGGGGAGCTGTTTTTT. This codes for CARSLSGTNTGELFF.